This T cell receptor (beta chain) was obtained from a study of blood T cell repertoires in COVID-19. Profiled with immunoSEQ multiplex PCR; TCRdb holds only in-frame clones, not every one. The table has about 210,000 clones, around 80% seen once. The CDR3 contains 14 residues. The germline CDR1 and CDR2 sequences are LGHDT and YNNKEL (reference sequence). V lost 5 bases to trimming and J lost 3 bases, with 13 bases between them. Sequencing used peripheral blood. This clonotype originated in a woman in her forties with acute or convalescent COVID-19. This chain joins TRBV3-1 (or the pseudogene TRBV3-2) and TRBJ1-1; tentative D call: TRBD1 (5 bases). As DNA, the CDR3 is TGTGCCAGCAGCTCCAGTACAGGATACACTGAAGCTTTCTTT. This gives the protein CASSSSTGYTEAFF.